The clone carrying this TCR beta chain turned up a few times. What it binds is not known. The entry originates in a study of identical twins. Study results and caveats: Models underestimated out-of-frame TCR alpha sharing in monozygotic twins.

This CDR3 contains 15 residues. The V gene's germline CDR1 is SGHVS and CDR2 FNYEAQ. The V end was cut by 0 bases, the J end by 4 bases, with 11 bases between. TCRdb ran MiXCR on the 5' RACE reads and lists one entry per CDR3 protein. The profile covers fewer than 650,000 distinct CDR3 sequences, with 9.5% to 10% appearing a single time and 2.5% to 3% taken by the ten largest. This sample was also put to use in a study of yellow fever vaccine responses in identical twins.

V gene TRBV7-6 combines with J gene TRBJ2-3, with D tentatively TRBD2 (7 bases). Sequenced material: PBMCs. The origin of this receptor is a young woman in good health. The CDR3 DNA follows: TGTGCCAGCAGCTTAGCGGGGGGGGCCCCAGATACGCAGTATTTT. This sequence encodes CASSLAGGAPDTQYF.